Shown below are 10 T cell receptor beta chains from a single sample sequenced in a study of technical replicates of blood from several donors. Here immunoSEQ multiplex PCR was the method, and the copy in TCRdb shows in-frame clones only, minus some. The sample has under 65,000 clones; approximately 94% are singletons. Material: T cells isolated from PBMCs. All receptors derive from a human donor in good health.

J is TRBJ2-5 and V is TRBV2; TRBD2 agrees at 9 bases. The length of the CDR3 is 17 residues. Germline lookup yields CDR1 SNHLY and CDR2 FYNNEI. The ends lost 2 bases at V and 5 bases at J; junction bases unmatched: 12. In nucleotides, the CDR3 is TGTGCCAGCAGTGAACAAGGGCCGGGACTAGCTGGGGAGACCCAGTACTTC. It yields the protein CASSEQGPGLAGETQYF.

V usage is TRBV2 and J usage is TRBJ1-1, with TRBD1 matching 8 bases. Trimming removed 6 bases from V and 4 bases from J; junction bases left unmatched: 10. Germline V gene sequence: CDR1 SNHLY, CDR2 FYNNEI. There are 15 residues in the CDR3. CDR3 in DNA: TGTGCCAGCAGCGGACCGGGACAGGCTAGCACTGAAGCTTTCTTT. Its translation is CASSGPGQASTEAFF.

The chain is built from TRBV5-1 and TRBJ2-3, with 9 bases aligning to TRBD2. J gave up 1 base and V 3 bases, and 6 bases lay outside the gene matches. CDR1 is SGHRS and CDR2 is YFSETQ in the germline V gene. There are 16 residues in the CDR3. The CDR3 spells CASSSRTSEGTDTQYF. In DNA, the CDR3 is TGCGCCAGCAGCTCCCGGACTAGCGAAGGCACAGATACGCAGTATTTT.

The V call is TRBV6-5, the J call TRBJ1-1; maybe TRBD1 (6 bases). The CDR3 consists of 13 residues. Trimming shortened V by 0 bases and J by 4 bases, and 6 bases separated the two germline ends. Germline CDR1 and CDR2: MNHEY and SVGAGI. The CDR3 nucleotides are TGTGCCAGCAGTTACTCAGGGGGCACTGAAGCTTTCTTT. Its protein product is CASSYSGGTEAFF.

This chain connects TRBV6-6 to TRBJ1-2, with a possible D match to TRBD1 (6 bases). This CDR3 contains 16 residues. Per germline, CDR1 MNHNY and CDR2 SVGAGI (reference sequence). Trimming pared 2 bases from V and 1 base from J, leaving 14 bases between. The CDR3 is CASSYDRQNINYGYTF. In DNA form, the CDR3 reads TGTGCCAGCAGTTACGACAGGCAGAACATTAACTATGGCTACACCTTC.

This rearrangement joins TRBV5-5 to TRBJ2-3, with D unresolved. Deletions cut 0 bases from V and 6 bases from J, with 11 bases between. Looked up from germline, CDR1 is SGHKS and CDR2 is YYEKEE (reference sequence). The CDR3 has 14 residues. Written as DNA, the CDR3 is TGTGCCAGCAGCTTGGGAGGAGCGCGGGATACGCAGTATTTT. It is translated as CASSLGGARDTQYF.

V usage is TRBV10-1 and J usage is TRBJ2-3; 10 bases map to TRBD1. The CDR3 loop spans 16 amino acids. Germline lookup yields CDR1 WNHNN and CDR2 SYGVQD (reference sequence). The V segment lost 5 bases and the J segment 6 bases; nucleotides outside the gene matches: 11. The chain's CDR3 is CASSIAGTGDEDTQYF. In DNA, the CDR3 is TGCGCCAGCAGTATCGCCGGGACAGGGGATGAGGATACGCAGTATTTT.

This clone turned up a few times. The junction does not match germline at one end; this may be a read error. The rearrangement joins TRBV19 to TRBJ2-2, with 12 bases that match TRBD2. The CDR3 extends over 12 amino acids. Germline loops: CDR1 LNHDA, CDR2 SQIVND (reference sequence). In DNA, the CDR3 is TGCGGGACTAGCGGGTTTAGCGGGGAGCTGTTTTTT. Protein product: CGTSGFSGELFF.

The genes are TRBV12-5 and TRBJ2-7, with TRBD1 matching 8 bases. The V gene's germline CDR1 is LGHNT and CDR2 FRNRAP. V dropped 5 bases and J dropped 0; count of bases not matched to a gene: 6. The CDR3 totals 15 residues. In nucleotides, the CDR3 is TGTGCTAGTGGTCCCTGGGACAGGAGCTCCTACGAGCAGTACTTC. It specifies CASGPWDRSSYEQYF.

The CDR3 protein is CASSLGTGGARTAFF. Written as DNA, the CDR3 is TGTGCCAGCAGCTTAGGGACAGGGGGCGCAAGGACAGCTTTCTTT. J is TRBJ1-1 and V is TRBV7-3, with 12 bases matching TRBD1. Losses at the gene ends were 2 bases for V and 10 bases for J; bases not matched to a gene: 8. From germline, CDR1 is SGHTA and CDR2 FQGTGA. This CDR3 region has 15 residues.